This is a list of T cell receptor beta chains from one sample in a study of cytomegalovirus exposure and HLA in healthy donors. The repertoire was sequenced with immunoSEQ multiplex PCR; TCRdb's copy has only in-frame clones and lacks some. The top ten clones hold under 2.5% of a sample with about 180,000 clones, around 77% of them seen once. Sequenced sample: PBMCs. These receptors all come from a man between 60 and 70 years old in good health and CMV-seronegative. Each CDR3 is given with its conserved first and last residue. The D gene is left open where the match is weak. Part of the rows lack a size; the others show once, few, many or a class for expanded clones.

TRBJ1-2 | TRBV28 | 15 | TRBD1 | once | TGTGCCAGCAGTTTAATCGACAGGGATCTACTTGGCTACACCTTC | CASSLIDRDLLGYTF
TRBJ1-4 | TRBV27 | 17 | TRBD1 | . | TGTGCCAGCAGTTCTCTGGGACAGCTAGGTTTTAATGAAAAACTGTTTTTT | CASSSLGQLGFNEKLFF
TRBJ1-2 | TRBV5-4 | 15 | TRBD1 | . | TGTGCCAGCAGCCCTGGACAGGGGTCAACTTATGGCTACACCTTC | CASSPGQGSTYGYTF
TRBJ2-5 | TRBV15 | 19 | TRBD2 | once | TGTGCCACCAGCAGAGATGGGCCGGGACTAGCGGGAGGGTTAGAGACCCAGTACTTC | CATSRDGPGLAGGLETQYF
TRBJ2-2 | TRBV10-2 | 16 | . | . | TGCGCCAGCAGTGAGCGAGAGCGGAGCAACACCGGGGAGCTGTTTTTT | CASSERERSNTGELFF
TRBJ2-2 | TRBV11-2 | 15 | . | . | TGTGCCAGCAGCCTGGACAGAGACACGACCGGGGAGCTGTTTTTT | CASSLDRDTTGELFF
TRBJ2-1 | TRBV19 | 13 | TRBD1 | . | TGTGCCAGTAGTAGGGCCAGGGGGTATGAGCAGTTCTTC | CASSRARGYEQFF
TRBJ1-5 | TRBV10-2 | 15 | . | . | TGCGCCAGCAGTGAGAGCGGGGGTAGCAATCAGCCCCAGCATTTT | CASSESGGSNQPQHF
TRBJ2-2 | TRBV11-3 | 13 | . | . | TGTGCCAGCAGCGCTAGGTTAACCGGGGAGCTGTTTTTT | CASSARLTGELFF
TRBJ1-1 | TRBV9 | 15 | . | . | TGTGCCAGCAGCGGTTCAGGGTATCTGAACACTGAAGCTTTCTTT | CASSGSGYLNTEAFF
TRBJ2-5 | TRBV6-5 | 15 | . | . | TGTGCCAGCAGGAAAATTGGACAGTTCCAAGAGACCCAGTACTTC | CASRKIGQFQETQYF
TRBJ1-1 | TRBV2 | 15 | TRBD1 | few | TGTGCCAGCAGTGAGTGGGACAGGGGGGACCCTGAAGCTTTCTTT | CASSEWDRGDPEAFF
TRBJ2-1 | TRBV6-1 | 17 | . | . | TGTGCCAGCAGTGTTACGTGGCAGGGATCCACCTACAATGAGCAGTTCTTC | CASSVTWQGSTYNEQFF
TRBJ2-7 | TRBV4-1 | 15 | . | . | TGCGCCAGCAGCCAAGATCCGGGGAGTCCGTACGAGCAGTACTTC | CASSQDPGSPYEQYF
TRBJ2-7 | TRBV10-2 | 15 | TRBD2 | . | TGCGCCAGCAGTAAAGGGACTAGCGGAACCTACGAGCAGTACTTC | CASSKGTSGTYEQYF
TRBJ2-1 | TRBV27 | 15 | . | . | TGTGCCAGCAGTCTCCGGGACACCCCAGGGCATGAGCAGTTCTTC | CASSLRDTPGHEQFF
TRBJ2-5 | TRBV7-9 | 18 | . | . | TGTGCCAGCAGCCTTTCCTACCGGACTAAATTACAAGAGATGGCCCAGTACTTC | CASSLSYRTKLQEMAQYF
TRBJ1-2 | TRBV19 | 12 | . | . | TGTGCCAGTAGTATAGGCCCCAGTGGCTACACCTTC | CASSIGPSGYTF
TRBJ1-1 | TRBV29-1 | 13 | . | . | TGCAGCGGCGTCACAGGTTTGAACACTGAAGCTTTCTTT | CSGVTGLNTEAFF
TRBJ2-3 | TRBV5-4 | 13 | . | few | TGTGCCAGCAGCTTCAGGGGTACAGATACGCAGTATTTT | CASSFRGTDTQYF
TRBJ2-5 | TRBV29-1 | 13 | TRBD1 | . | TGCAGCGTAGCAGGGGGAATCCAAGAGACCCAGTACTTC | CSVAGGIQETQYF
TRBJ2-5 | TRBV9 | 17 | TRBD2 | . | TGTGCCAGCAGCGCTGGGACTAGCGGGGGGGCTAGGGAGACCCAGTACTTC | CASSAGTSGGARETQYF
TRBJ2-1 | TRBV5-1 | 14 | TRBD2 | . | TGCGCCAGCAGTAGCGGGGGGGTCTACAATGAGCAGTTCTTC | CASSSGGVYNEQFF
TRBJ1-1 | TRBV5-5 | 15 | . | . | TGTGCCAGCAGCTTGAGGGCGGGGTTGGGCACTGAAGCTTTCTTT | CASSLRAGLGTEAFF
TRBJ2-5 | TRBV10-3 | 13 | TRBD1 | . | TGTGCCATCAGGACAGGGACGGCAGAGACCCAGTACTTC | CAIRTGTAETQYF
TRBJ2-4 | TRBV6-1 | 15 | TRBD1 | . | TGTGCCAGCACCGAGGTTCGGGACAGGTCAAACATTCAGTACTTC | CASTEVRDRSNIQYF
TRBJ1-4 | TRBV6-6 | 16 | . | . | TGTGCCAGCAGTTACTCGAACGAAGGGGATTGGGAAAAACTGTTTTTT | CASSYSNEGDWEKLFF
TRBJ2-2 | TRBV9 | 16 | . | few | TGTGCCAGCAGCGTAGTTTCATCGGGTCGTTCTGGGGAGCTGTTTTTT | CASSVVSSGRSGELFF
TRBJ1-5 | TRBV19 | 13 | . | . | TGTGCCAGTCAGACAGGTTTTTTTCAGCCCCAGCATTTT | CASQTGFFQPQHF
TRBJ2-1 | TRBV18 | 17 | TRBD1 | . | TGTGCCAGCTCACCGCGCAGGACAGGGGGTTCCTACAATGAGCAGTTCTTC | CASSPRRTGGSYNEQFF
TRBJ2-7 | TRBV30 | 14 | TRBD1 | . | TGTGCCTGGAGAGGGGACAGCTTCTCCTACGAGCAGTACTTC | CAWRGDSFSYEQYF
TRBJ2-5 | TRBV6-7 | 15 | TRBD2 | . | TGTGCCAGCAGTGACGGGACTAGCTTGGCAGAGACCCAGTACTTC | CASSDGTSLAETQYF
TRBJ2-1 | TRBV4-2 | 15 | TRBD2 | few | TGTGCCAGCAGCCAAGAGGGCGGGGGTTACAATGAGCAGTTCTTC | CASSQEGGGYNEQFF
TRBJ1-4 | TRBV5-1 | 15 | TRBD1 | . | TGCGCCAGCAGGGACACAGGGGACGGGTGGGAAAAACTGTTTTTC | CASRDTGDGWEKLFF
TRBJ2-7 | TRBV5-6 | 13 | . | . | TGTGCCAGCAGCCGACAGGATTCCTACGAGCAGTACTTC | CASSRQDSYEQYF
TRBJ2-7 | TRBV6-6 | 15 | TRBD1 | . | TGTGCCAGCAGATCGGGACAGGCTAATCTCTACGAGCAGTACTTC | CASRSGQANLYEQYF
TRBJ2-1 | TRBV5-1 | 13 | TRBD1 | . | TGCGCCAGCAGCAGGGGGCGCGACAATGAGCAGTTCTTC | CASSRGRDNEQFF
TRBJ2-7 | TRBV4-1 | 15 | . | . | TGCGCCAGCAGCCAAGGTGCACTACCATCCTACGAGCAGTACTTC | CASSQGALPSYEQYF
TRBJ2-5 | TRBV11-2 | 16 | TRBD2 | . | TGTGCCAGCAGCCGACTGGGCGGGGGGGCCGTGGAGACCCAGTACTTC | CASSRLGGGAVETQYF
TRBJ1-2 | TRBV6-6 | 16 | . | . | TGTGCCAGCAGTTTCCCGCAGGGGCGGATTAACTATGGCTACACCTTC | CASSFPQGRINYGYTF
TRBJ1-2 | TRBV6-5 | 14 | TRBD1 | . | TGTGCCAGCAGTTCGAGACAGGGGGGCCATGGCTACACCTTC | CASSSRQGGHGYTF
TRBJ2-4 | TRBV6-4 | 13 | . | . | TGTGCCAGCAGCAATCAACAGGGTAACATTCAGTACTTC | CASSNQQGNIQYF
TRBJ2-7 | TRBV6-5 | 16 | . | once | TGTGCCAGCAGTTACTCTCTTAACCCCGGGTTGGGCGAGCAGTACTTC | CASSYSLNPGLGEQYF
TRBJ2-7 | TRBV9 | 13 | TRBD1 | few | TGTGCCAGCAGCCCGACAGGGACCTACGAGCAGTACTTC | CASSPTGTYEQYF